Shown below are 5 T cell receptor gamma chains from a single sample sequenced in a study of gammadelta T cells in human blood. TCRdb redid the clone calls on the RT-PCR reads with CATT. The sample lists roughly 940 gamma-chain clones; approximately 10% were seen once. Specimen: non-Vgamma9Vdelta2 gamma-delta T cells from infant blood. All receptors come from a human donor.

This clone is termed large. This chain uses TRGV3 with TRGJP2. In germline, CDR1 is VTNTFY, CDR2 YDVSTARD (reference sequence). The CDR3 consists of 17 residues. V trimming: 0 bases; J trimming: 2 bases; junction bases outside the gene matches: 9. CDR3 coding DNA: TGTGCCACCTGGGACAGGCGGTTAAAAAGTAGTGATTGGATCAAGACGTTT. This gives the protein CATWDRRLKSSDWIKTF.

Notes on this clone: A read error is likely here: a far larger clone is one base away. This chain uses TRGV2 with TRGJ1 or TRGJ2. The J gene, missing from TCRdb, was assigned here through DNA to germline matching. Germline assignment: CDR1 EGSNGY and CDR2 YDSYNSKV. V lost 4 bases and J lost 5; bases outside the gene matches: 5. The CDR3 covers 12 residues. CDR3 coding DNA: TGTGCCACCTGGGAGGATCATTATAAGAAACTCTTT. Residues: CATWEDHYKKLF.

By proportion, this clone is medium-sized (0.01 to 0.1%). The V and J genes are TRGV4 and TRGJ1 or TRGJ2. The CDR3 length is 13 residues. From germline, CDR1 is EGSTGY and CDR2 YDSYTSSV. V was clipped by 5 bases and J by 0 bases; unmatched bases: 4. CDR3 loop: CATWVMNYYKKLF. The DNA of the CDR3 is TGTGCCACCTGGGTAATGAATTATTATAAGAAACTCTTT.

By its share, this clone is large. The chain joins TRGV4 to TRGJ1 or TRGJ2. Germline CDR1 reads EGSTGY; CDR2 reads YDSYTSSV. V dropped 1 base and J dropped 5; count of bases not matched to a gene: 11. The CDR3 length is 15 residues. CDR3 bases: TGTGCCACCTGGGATGGACCCTCCTCCAATTATAAGAAACTCTTT. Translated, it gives CATWDGPSSNYKKLF.

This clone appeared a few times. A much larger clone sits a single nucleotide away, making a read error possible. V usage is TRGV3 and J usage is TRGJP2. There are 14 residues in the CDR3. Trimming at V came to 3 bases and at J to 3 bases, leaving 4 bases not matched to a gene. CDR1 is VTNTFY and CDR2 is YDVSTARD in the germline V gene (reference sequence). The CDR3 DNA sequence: TGTGCCACCTGGGACTGGGGTAGTGATTGGATCAAGACGTTT. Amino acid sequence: CATWDWGSDWIKTF.